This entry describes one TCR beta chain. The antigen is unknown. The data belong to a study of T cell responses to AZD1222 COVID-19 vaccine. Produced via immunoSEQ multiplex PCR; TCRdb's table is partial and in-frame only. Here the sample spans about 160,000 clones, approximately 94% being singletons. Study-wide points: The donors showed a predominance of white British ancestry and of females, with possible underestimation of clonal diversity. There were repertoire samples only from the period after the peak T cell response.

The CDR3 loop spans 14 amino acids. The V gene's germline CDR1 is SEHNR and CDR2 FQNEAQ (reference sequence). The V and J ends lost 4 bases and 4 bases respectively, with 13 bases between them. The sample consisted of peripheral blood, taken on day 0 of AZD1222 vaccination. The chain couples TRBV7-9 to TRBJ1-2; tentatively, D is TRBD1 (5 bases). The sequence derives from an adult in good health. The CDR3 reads CASSYQGPTYGYTF. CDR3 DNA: TGTGCCAGCAGCTATCAGGGACCAACCTATGGCTACACCTTC.